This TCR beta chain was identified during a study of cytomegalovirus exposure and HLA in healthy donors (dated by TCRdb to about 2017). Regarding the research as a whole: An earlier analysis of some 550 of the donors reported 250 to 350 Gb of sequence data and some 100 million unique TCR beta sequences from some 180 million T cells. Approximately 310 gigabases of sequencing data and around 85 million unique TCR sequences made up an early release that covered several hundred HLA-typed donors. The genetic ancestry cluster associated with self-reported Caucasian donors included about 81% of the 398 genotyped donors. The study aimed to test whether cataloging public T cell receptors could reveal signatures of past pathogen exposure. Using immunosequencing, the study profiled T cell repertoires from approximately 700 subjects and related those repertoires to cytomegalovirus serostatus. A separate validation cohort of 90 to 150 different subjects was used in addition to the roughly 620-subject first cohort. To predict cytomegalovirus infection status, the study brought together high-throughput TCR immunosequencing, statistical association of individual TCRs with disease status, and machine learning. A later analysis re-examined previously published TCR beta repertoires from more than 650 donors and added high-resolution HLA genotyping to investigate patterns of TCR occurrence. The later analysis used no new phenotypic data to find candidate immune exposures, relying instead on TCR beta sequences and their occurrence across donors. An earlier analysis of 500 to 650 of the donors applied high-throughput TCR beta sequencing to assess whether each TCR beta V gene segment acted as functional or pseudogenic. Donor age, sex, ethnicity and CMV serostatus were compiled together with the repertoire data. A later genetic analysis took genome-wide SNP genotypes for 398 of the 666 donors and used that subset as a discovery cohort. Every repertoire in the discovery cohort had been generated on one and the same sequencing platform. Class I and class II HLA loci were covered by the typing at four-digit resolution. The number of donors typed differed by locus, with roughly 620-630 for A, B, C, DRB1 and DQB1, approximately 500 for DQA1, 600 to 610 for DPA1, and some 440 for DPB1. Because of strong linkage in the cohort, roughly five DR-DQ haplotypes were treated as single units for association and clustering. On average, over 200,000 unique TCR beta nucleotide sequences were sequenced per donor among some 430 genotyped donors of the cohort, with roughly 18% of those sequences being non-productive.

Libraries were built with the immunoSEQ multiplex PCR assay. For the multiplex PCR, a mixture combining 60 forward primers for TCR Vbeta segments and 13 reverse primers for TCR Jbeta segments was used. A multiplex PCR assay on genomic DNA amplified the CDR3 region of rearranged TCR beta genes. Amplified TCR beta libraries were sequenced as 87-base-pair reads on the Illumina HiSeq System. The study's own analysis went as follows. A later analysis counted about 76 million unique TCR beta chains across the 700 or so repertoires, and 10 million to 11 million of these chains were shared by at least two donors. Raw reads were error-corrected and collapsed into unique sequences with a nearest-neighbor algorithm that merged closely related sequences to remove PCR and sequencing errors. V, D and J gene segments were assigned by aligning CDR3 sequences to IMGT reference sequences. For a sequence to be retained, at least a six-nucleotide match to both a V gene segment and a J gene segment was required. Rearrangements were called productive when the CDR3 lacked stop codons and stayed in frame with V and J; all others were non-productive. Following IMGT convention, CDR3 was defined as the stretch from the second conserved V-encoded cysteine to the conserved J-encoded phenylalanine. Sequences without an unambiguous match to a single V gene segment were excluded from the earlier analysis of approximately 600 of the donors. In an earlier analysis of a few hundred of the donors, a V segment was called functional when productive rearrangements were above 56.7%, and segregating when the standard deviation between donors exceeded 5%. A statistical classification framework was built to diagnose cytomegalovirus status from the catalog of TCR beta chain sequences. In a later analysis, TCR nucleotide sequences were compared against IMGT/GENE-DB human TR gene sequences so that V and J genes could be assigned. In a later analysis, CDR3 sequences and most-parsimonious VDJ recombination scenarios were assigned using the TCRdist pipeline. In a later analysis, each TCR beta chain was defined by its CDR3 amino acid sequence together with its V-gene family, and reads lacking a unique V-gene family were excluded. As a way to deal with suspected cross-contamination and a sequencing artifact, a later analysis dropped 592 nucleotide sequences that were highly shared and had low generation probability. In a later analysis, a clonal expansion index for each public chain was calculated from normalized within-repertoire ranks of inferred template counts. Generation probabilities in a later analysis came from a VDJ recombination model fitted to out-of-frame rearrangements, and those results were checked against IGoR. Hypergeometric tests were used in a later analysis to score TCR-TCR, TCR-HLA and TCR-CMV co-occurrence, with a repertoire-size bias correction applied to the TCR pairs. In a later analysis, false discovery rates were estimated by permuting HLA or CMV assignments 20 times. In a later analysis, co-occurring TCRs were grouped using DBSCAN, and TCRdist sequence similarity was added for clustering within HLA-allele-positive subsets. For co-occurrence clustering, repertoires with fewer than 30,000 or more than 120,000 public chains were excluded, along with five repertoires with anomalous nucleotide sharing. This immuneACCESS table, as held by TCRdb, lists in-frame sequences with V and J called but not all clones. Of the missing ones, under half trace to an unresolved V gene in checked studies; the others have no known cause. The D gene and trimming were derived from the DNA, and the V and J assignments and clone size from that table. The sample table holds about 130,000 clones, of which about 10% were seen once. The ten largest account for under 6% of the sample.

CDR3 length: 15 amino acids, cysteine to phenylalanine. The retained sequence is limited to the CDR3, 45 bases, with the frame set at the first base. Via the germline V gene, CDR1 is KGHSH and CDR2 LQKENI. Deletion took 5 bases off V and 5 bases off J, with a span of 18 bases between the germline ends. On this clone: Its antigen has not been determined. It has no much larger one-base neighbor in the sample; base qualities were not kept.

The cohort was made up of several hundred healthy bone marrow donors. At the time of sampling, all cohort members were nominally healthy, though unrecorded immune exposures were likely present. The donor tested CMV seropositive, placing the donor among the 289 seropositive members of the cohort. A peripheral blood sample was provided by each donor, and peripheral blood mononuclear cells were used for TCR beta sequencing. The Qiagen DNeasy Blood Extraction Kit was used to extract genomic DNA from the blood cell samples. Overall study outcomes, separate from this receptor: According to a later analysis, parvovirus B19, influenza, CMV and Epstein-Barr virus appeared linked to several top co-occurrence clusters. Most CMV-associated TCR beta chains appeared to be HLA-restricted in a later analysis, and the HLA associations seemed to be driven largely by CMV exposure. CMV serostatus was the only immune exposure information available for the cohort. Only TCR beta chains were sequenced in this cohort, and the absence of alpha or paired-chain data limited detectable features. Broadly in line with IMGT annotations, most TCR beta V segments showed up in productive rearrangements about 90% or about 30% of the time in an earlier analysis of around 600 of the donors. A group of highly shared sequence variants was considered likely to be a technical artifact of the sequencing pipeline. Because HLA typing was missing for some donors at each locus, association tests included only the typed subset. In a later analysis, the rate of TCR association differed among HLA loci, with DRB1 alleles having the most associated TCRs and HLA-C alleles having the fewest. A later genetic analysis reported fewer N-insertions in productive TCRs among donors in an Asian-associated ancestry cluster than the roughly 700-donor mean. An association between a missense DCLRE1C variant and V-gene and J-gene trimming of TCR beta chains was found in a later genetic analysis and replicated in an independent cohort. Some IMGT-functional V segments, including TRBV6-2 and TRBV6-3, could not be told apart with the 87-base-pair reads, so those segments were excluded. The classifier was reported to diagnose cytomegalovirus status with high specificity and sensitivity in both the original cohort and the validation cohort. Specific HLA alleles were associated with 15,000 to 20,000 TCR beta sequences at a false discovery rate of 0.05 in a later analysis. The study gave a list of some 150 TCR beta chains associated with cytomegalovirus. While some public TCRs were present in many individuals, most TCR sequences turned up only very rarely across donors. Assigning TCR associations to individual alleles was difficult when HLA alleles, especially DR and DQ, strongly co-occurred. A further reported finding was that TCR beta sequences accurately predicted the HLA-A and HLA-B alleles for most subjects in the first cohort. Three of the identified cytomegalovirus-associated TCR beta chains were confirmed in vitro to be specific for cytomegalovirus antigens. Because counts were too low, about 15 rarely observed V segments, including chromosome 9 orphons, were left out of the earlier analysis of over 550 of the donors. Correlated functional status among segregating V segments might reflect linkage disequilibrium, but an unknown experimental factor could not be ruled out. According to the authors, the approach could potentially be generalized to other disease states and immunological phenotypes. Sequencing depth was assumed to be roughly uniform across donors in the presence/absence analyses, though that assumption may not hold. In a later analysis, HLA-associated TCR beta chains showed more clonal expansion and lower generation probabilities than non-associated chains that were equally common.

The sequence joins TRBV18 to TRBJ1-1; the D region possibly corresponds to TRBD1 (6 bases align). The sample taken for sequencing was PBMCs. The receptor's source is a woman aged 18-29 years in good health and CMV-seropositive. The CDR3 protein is CASSEGGGVGTEAFF. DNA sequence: TGTGCCAGCTCAGAGGGCGGGGGCGTTGGGACTGAAGCTTTCTTT.